Shown below are 25 T cell receptor beta chains from a single sample sequenced in a study of cytomegalovirus exposure and HLA in healthy donors (dated by TCRdb to the late 2010s). Preparation of the library involved the immunoSEQ multiplex PCR assay. For the multiplex PCR, a mixture combining 60 forward primers for TCR Vbeta segments and 13 reverse primers for TCR Jbeta segments was used. The immuneACCESS repertoire file appears here via TCRdb, limited to in-frame rearrangements. These files lack a portion of the clones; in checked studies, under half of the deficit traces to unresolved V genes, and the cause of the others is not known. Across this sample there are over 110,000 clones, with roughly four fifths seen only once. Of the sample, around 8.8% falls within the top ten clones. The sequencing sample was made of PBMCs. These receptor sequences come from a woman aged 55-75 years in good health and CMV-seropositive.

The rearrangement joins TRBV4-2 to TRBJ2-2; D is possibly TRBD1 (6 bases). The CDR3 runs to 19 residues. The ends were cut back, 1 base at V and 0 bases at J, with 18 bases in the middle. Germline CDR1 and CDR2: LGHNA and YNFKEQ. The CDR3 nucleotides read TGTGCCAGCAGCCAAGTTGTGCCAAAGGACAGACCGAACACCGGGGAGCTGTTTTTT. It translates to CASSQVVPKDRPNTGELFF.

This clone was detected only a few times. The chain links TRBV9 to TRBJ2-5; 14 nucleotides align to TRBD2. Germline V gene sequence: CDR1 SGDLS, CDR2 YYNGEE. V lost 3 bases to trimming and J lost 4 bases; unmatched junction nucleotides: 2. The CDR3 contains 15 residues. In nucleotides, the CDR3 is TGTGCCAGCAGCGCGGGACTAGCGGGAGTAGAGACCCAGTACTTC. Its translation: CASSAGLAGVETQYF.

This clone appeared once. The chain couples TRBV5-1 to TRBJ2-1; 10 bases align to TRBD1. CDR1 is SGHRS and CDR2 is YFSETQ in the germline V gene. This CDR3 contains 16 residues. The ends lost 2 bases at V and 6 bases at J; junction bases unmatched: 8. The CDR3 is CASSFLTGGYLNEQFF. The CDR3, as DNA: TGCGCCAGCAGCTTCCTGACAGGGGGCTATCTCAATGAGCAGTTCTTC.

The chain joins TRBV6-5 to TRBJ2-1; TRBD2 aligns across 9 bases. Trimming at V came to 8 bases and at J to 9 bases, leaving 14 bases not matched to a gene. This CDR3 comprises 15 residues. Germline V CDR1 and CDR2: MNHEY, SVGAGI. The CDR3 loop is CASQDPGLAIREQFF. The CDR3 DNA reads as TGTGCCAGCCAGGACCCGGGACTAGCAATTCGTGAGCAGTTCTTC.

The chain employs TRBV9 and TRBJ1-1, with 7 positions matching TRBD1. Germline CDR1 reads SGDLS; CDR2 reads YYNGEE. The CDR3 is made up of 17 amino acids. After removal of 0 bases from V and 7 bases from J, the junction contained 15 bases not matched to a gene. CDR3 protein: CASSVAQWDRAPGEAFF. DNA for the CDR3: TGTGCCAGCAGCGTAGCTCAGTGGGACAGAGCCCCGGGTGAAGCTTTCTTT.

The CDR3 nucleotides read TGTGCCAGCAGTGGAACCGCAGGACAGGGGGTGGGAGGCACTGAAGCTTTCTTT. Translation: CASSGTAGQGVGGTEAFF. The rearrangement links TRBV25-1 to TRBJ1-1, with 10 bases identical to TRBD1. The CDR3 sequence is 18 residues long. Germline V lookup: CDR1 MGHDK, CDR2 SYGVNS. V shed 4 bases and J 4 bases; nucleotides not matched to a gene: 15.

This clone has only one observation. This CDR3 fails to terminate in the conserved phenylalanine or tryptophan, so it likely reflects a read error. This chain links TRBV4-1 with TRBJ2-3; 9 nucleotides align to TRBD1. Germline CDR1 and CDR2: MGHRA and YSYEKL. The junction had 7 bases not matched to a gene; V was cut back by 5 bases and J by 1 base. The CDR3 sequence is 16 residues long. The CDR3 region is CASSWRRDRGTDTQYV. The CDR3 DNA reads TGCGCCAGCAGCTGGCGTCGGGACAGGGGCACAGATACGCAGTATGTT.

As regards this clone: An end of the junction differs from the germline gene, which may be a read error. The chain recombines TRBV7-9 with TRBJ1-1; TRBD1 is a possible D gene (5 bases). Germline CDR1 reads SEHNR; CDR2 reads FQNEAQ (reference sequence). CDR3 size: 12 residues. As DNA, the CDR3 is TGTTCCAGCAGCTCCCAGGGTCCTGAAGCTTTCTTT. It encodes CSSSSQGPEAFF.

The chain links TRBV5-6 to TRBJ2-3, with 11 bases that match TRBD2. Trimming cost V 2 bases and J 7 bases; bases outside gene matches: 3. This CDR3 comprises 14 residues. Germline loops: CDR1 SGHDT, CDR2 YYEEEE. CDR3 in amino acids: CASSFLTSGNTQYF. In nucleotides, the CDR3 is TGTGCCAGCAGCTTTCTGACTAGCGGGAATACGCAGTATTTT.

V is TRBV19 and J is TRBJ1-3, with a weak D call TRBD1 (6 bases). The V gene's germline CDR1 is LNHDA and CDR2 SQIVND (reference sequence). With 3 bases removed from V and 4 bases from J, the gap between germline ends came to 19 bases. The CDR3 is made up of 17 amino acids. The chain's CDR3 is CASSIPPTGTSGNTIYF. In DNA, the CDR3 is TGTGCCAGTAGTATTCCTCCTACAGGGACCTCCGGAAACACCATATATTTT.

The chain recombines TRBV27 with TRBJ1-5; D not certain. Germline V gives CDR1 MNHEY, CDR2 SMNVEV (reference sequence). The CDR3 totals 12 residues. V was pared by 8 bases and J by 6 bases, with 11 bases between. The CDR3 DNA reads as TGTGCCAGCGCCTCGGCGGGTCAGCCCCAGCATTTT. This gives the protein CASASAGQPQHF.

The chain combines TRBV27 with TRBJ2-5, with 8 bases identical to TRBD2. With the DNA end fitting TRBJ2-7 better, the J assignment may be wrong. The CDR3 has 17 residues. The germline CDR1 and CDR2 sequences are MNHEY and SMNVEV (reference sequence). Here the CDR3 reads CASSFRVGAGVLYEQYF. CDR3 coding DNA: TGTGCCAGCAGTTTCCGGGTCGGAGCGGGAGTTCTCTACGAGCAGTACTTC.

This chain connects TRBV5-4 to TRBJ2-2; D may be TRBD2 (6 bases). The V and J ends lost 3 bases and 5 bases respectively, with 14 bases between them. Germline values: CDR1 SGHNT, CDR2 YYREEE (reference sequence). This CDR3 spans 15 amino acids. The DNA for the CDR3 is TGTGCCAGCAGCTCCTCGGGGGTAGTAACCGGGGAGCTGTTTTTT. This translates into CASSSSGVVTGELFF.

This sequence joins TRBV28 and TRBJ1-1; D possibly corresponds to TRBD1 (5 bases). The CDR3 consists of 15 residues. Germline loops: CDR1 MDHEN, CDR2 SYDVKM. Trimming took 1 base from V and 2 from J, leaving 11 bases between them. This CDR3 reads CASSLLSTVNTEAFF. Written as DNA, the CDR3 is TGTGCCAGCAGTTTATTATCGACAGTAAACACTGAAGCTTTCTTT.

This clone has more than one count but fewer than ten. The CDR3 loop is CAISGGAQNTGELFF. CDR3 bases: TGTGCCATCAGTGGCGGGGCTCAAAACACCGGGGAGCTGTTTTTT. V and J are TRBV10-3 and TRBJ2-2; weak D call: TRBD2 (6 bases). Germline assignment: CDR1 ENHRY and CDR2 SYGVKD. The CDR3 is 15 residues long. The ends were cut back, 4 bases at V and 2 bases at J, with 11 bases in the middle.

The chain has TRBV7-9 and TRBJ1-5, with 7 bases identical to TRBD1. J was trimmed by 1 base and V by 5 bases; bases with no gene match: 5. The germline V gene has CDR1 SEHNR and CDR2 FQNEAQ (reference sequence). CDR3 length: 15 amino acids. The CDR3 nucleotides are TGTGCCAGCAGCCGAGAGGGGGCGAGCAATCAGCCCCAGCATTTT. This translates into CASSREGASNQPQHF.

This clone was detected only once. The chain uses TRBV6-1 and TRBJ1-1, with D possibly matching TRBD1 (5 bases). Per germline, CDR1 MNHNS and CDR2 SASEGT. V lost 7 bases, J lost 3 bases, and 6 bases lay in between. CDR3 length: 11 residues. The CDR3 is CASKGYTEAFF. As DNA, the CDR3 is TGTGCCAGCAAGGGGTACACTGAAGCTTTCTTT.

The rearrangement links TRBV7-3 to TRBJ2-3; 9 nucleotides agree with TRBD2. Germline CDR1 is SGHTA and CDR2 is FQGTGA. The CDR3 length is 16 residues. The V gene end was trimmed by 5 bases and the J gene end by 0 bases; junction bases not matched to a gene: 6. The CDR3 sequence: CASSPPSGVSTDTQYF. The CDR3 DNA sequence: TGTGCCAGCAGCCCACCTAGCGGGGTTAGCACAGATACGCAGTATTTT.

This clone was seen more than once but under ten times. The rearrangement links TRBV7-2 to TRBJ2-3; 7 bases line up with TRBD2. Germline V CDR1 and CDR2: SGHTA, FQGNSA. The V gene end was trimmed by 5 bases and the J gene end by 1 base; junction bases not matched to a gene: 6. This CDR3 is built from 15 residues. The CDR3 is CASSLDGGGTDTQYF. CDR3 sequence (DNA): TGTGCCAGCAGCCTTGATGGGGGGGGCACAGATACGCAGTATTTT.

This chain joins TRBV7-9 and TRBJ2-3; 14 bases align to TRBD2. V shed 0 bases and J 7 bases; nucleotides not matched to a gene: 3. This CDR3 contains 16 residues. Germline V lookup: CDR1 SEHNR, CDR2 FQNEAQ (reference sequence). CDR3 residues: CASSLAGLAGVNTQYF. CDR3 in DNA: TGTGCCAGCAGCTTAGCGGGACTAGCGGGAGTGAATACGCAGTATTTT.

This chain links TRBV29-1 with TRBJ2-7; weak D call: TRBD2 (5 bases). V lost 0 bases, J lost 7 bases, and 10 bases lay in between. Germline V lookup: CDR1 SQVTM, CDR2 ANQGSEA. This CDR3 spans 12 amino acids. The CDR3 spells CSVEDSRGEQYF. DNA of the CDR3: TGCAGCGTTGAAGATAGTCGGGGAGAGCAGTACTTC.

The CDR3 bases are TGTGCCAGCTCGCAAGGGTGGGGGACAGGGGGTTCTAGGGCGGAGTACTTC. It is translated as CASSQGWGTGGSRAEYF. The rearrangement joins TRBV27 to TRBJ2-7; 11 bases map to TRBD1. Unmatched junction bases numbered 23, after V lost 8 bases and J lost 11 bases. Germline assignment: CDR1 MNHEY and CDR2 SMNVEV (reference sequence). CDR3 length: 17 residues.

The genes are TRBV5-4 and TRBJ2-7; perhaps TRBD1 as D (6 bases). The germline CDR1 and CDR2 sequences are SGHNT and YYREEE (reference sequence). The germline V and J ends were trimmed by 3 bases and 5 bases, with 15 bases remaining between them. The CDR3 spans 14 residues. DNA of the CDR3: TGTGCCAGCAGCTGGGCTGACAGGAGTAACGAGCAGTACTTC. Protein sequence: CASSWADRSNEQYF.

This chain links TRBV28 with TRBJ2-7, with 15 bases that match TRBD2. V trimming: 5 bases; J trimming: 0 bases; junction bases outside the gene matches: 8. Looked up from germline, CDR1 is MDHEN and CDR2 is SYDVKM. The CDR3 is made up of 18 amino acids. For the CDR3, the DNA is TGTGCCAGCAGTAGAGGGACTAGCGGGAGGTCTCTCTCCTACGAGCAGTACTTC. Translating it yields CASSRGTSGRSLSYEQYF.

CDR3 coding DNA: TGTGCCAGCGCCATAGCTAGCGGCTACGAGCAGTACTTC. Its protein is CASAIASGYEQYF. The chain recombines TRBV14 with TRBJ2-7; TRBD2 matches at 7 bases. V shed 8 bases and J 3 bases; nucleotides not matched to a gene: 7. Germline CDR1 SGHDN, CDR2 FVKESK. The CDR3 consists of 13 residues.